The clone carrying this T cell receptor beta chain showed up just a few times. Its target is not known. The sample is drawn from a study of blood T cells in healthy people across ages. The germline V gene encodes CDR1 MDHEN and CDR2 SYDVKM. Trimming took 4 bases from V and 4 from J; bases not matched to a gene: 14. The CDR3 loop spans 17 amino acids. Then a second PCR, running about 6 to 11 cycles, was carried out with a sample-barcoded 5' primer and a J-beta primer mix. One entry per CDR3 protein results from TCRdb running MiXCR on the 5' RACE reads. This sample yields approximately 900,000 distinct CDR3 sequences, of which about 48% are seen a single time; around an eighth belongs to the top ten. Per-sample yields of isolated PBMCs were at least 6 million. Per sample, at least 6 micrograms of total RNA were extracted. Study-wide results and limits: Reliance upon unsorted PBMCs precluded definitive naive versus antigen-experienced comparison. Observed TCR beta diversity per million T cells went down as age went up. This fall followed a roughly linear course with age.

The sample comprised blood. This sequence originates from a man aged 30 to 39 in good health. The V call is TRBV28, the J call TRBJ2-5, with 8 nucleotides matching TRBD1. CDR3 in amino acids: CASSSPETGAPRETQYF. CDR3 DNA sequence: TGTGCCAGCAGTTCCCCCGAGACAGGGGCCCCCCGAGAGACCCAGTACTTC. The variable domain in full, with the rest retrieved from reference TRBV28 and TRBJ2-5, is DVKVTQSSRYLVKRTGEKVFLECVQDMDHENMFWYRQDPGLGLRLIYFSYDVKMKEKGDIPEGYSVSREKKERFSLILESASTNQTSMYLCASSSPETGAPRETQYFGPGTRLLVL.